This T cell receptor beta chain is drawn from a study of T cells expressing NK-cell markers. The germline gives CDR1 MNHEY, CDR2 SVGAGI. The CDR3 loop spans 15 amino acids. After re-calling the 5' RACE reads, TCRdb lists one entry per CDR3 protein, DNA absent. Its table lists about 430,000 distinct CDR3 sequences. V and J are TRBV6-5 and TRBJ2-5; TCRdb calls TRBD1, which cannot be checked without DNA. This clonotype was sampled from a woman aged 50 to 60 in good health. The sequenced sample consisted of blood T cells: a sorted CD56 or NKG2C T cell subset, CD4+ or CD8+ T cells, or bulk PBMC T cells (not recorded which). The CDR3 protein is CASSLGPGEGETQYF.